Sequencing of this T cell receptor beta chain was carried out in a study of CD8+CD57+ T cells in acquired aplastic anemia. Profiling that covered TCR beta VDJ and CDR3 relied on genomic DNA as its template. TCRdb used MiXCR to reprocess the reads, holding one entry per CDR3 protein. The table shows roughly 500,000 distinct CDR3 sequences, with about a third occurring only once. Patients selected for sequencing had displayed CD8+CD57+ cell expansion by flow cytometry. The CDR3 is made up of 12 amino acids. In germline, CDR1 is DFQATT, CDR2 SNEGSKA (reference sequence). V lost 5 bases, J lost 5 bases, and 3 bases stayed unmatched. This clonotype has ten or more counts.

This TCR was sampled from a human donor with aplastic anemia. The V and J genes are TRBV20-1 and TRBJ2-7; 10 bases agree with TRBD1. Sequenced input: sorted CD4+, CD8+, or CD8+CD57+ T cells (not recorded which) from PBMCs. CDR3 residues: CSAGDRGNEQYF. The CDR3 bases are TGCAGTGCTGGGGACAGGGGAAACGAGCAGTACTTC.